A single sample gave rise to the 13 T cell receptor beta chains below, sequenced in a study of blood T cells in healthy people across ages. PCR was performed a second time for 7 to 11 cycles using a sample-barcoded 5' primer and a J-beta primer mix. MiXCR, run by TCRdb on the 5' RACE reads, gives a single entry per CDR3 protein. The table shows fewer than 2,000,000 distinct CDR3 sequences, with around 36% occurring only once. Material: blood. The receptor source for this set is a woman in her thirties in good health.

This clonotype turned up a few times. V is TRBV20-1 and J is TRBJ2-3; 10 nucleotides agree with TRBD2. The CDR3 runs to 15 residues. Germline V gene lookup returns CDR1 DFQATT and CDR2 SNEGSKA (reference sequence). The ends lost 6 bases at V and 2 bases at J; junction bases unmatched: 8. This chain's CDR3 is CSAPTSGDVTDTQYF. CDR3 coding DNA: TGCAGTGCCCCCACTAGCGGGGACGTCACAGATACGCAGTATTTT.

This clonotype was seen repeatedly, ten times or more. V usage is TRBV28 and J usage is TRBJ2-7, with 7 bases lining up with TRBD2. Germline CDR1 reads MDHEN; CDR2 reads SYDVKM. The V segment lost 7 bases and the J segment 2 bases; nucleotides outside the gene matches: 11. CDR3 length: 15 residues. The CDR3 sequence is CASTPDSGKPYEQYF. The CDR3 nucleotides read TGTGCCAGCACCCCTGACAGCGGGAAGCCCTACGAGCAGTACTTC. The full variable domain, completed using reference TRBV28 and TRBJ2-7, is DVKVTQSSRYLVKRTGEKVFLECVQDMDHENMFWYRQDPGLGLRLIYFSYDVKMKEKGDIPEGYSVSREKKERFSLILESASTNQTSMYLCASTPDSGKPYEQYFGPGTRLTVT.

The sample holds many counts of this clonotype. The chain employs TRBV21-1 and TRBJ2-7; the D call of TRBD1 is as the table states it, not checked on the DNA. TRBV21-1 is marked as a pseudogene. The CDR3 consists of 13 residues. The CDR3 loop is CASSTTGGYEQYF. CDR3 DNA: TGTGCCAGCAGCACGACAGGGGGCTACGAGCAGTACTTC.

The genes are TRBV4-1 and TRBJ1-5; no clear D. CDR1 and CDR2 from the germline V gene are MGHRA and YSYEKL. Between the trimmed V and J ends, which lost 3 bases and 5 bases, there was a span of 8 bases. The CDR3 consists of 13 residues. For the CDR3, the DNA is TGCGCCAGCAGCCAGCAGTATGATCAGCCCCAGCATTTT. This encodes CASSQQYDQPQHF.

This clonotype was found a few times. The DNA of the CDR3 is TGCAGTGCTAGTCTCCCGAGGGAGGGGGATGAGCAGTACTTC. It codes for CSASLPREGDEQYF. The V gene is TRBV20-1, the J gene TRBJ2-4; perhaps TRBD2 as D (7 bases). The CDR3 extends over 14 amino acids. Trimming took off 3 bases at V and 13 bases at J, with 22 bases between the two ends. Germline V gene lookup returns CDR1 DFQATT and CDR2 SNEGSKA (reference sequence).

This clonotype was seen a handful of times. V is TRBV2 and J is TRBJ1-5; 12 bases match TRBD1. V was clipped by 4 bases and J by 7 bases; unmatched bases: 5. The CDR3 is made up of 15 amino acids. Germline assignment: CDR1 SNHLY and CDR2 FYNNEI. This CDR3 reads CASSVGQGAWQPQHF. The CDR3 nucleotides read TGTGCCAGCAGTGTGGGACAGGGGGCATGGCAGCCCCAGCATTTT.

This rearrangement joins TRBV13 to TRBJ2-2; 7 bases are shared with TRBD2. Germline V CDR1 and CDR2: PRHDT, FYEKMQ (reference sequence). This CDR3 contains 13 residues. Trimming removed 8 bases from V and 4 bases from J; junction bases left unmatched: 4. CDR3 sequence reads: CASQAGSTGELFF. CDR3 nucleotides: TGTGCCAGCCAAGCGGGGAGCACCGGGGAGCTGTTTTTT. The full variable domain, in which reference TRBV13 and TRBJ2-2 provide the parts outside the CDR3, is AAGVIQSPRHLIKEKRETATLKCYPIPRHDTVYWYQQGPGQDPQFLISFYEKMQSDKGSIPDRFSAQQFSDYHSELNMSSLELGDSALYFCASQAGSTGELFFGEGSRLTVL.

This clonotype was observed a few times. The rearrangement joins TRBV24-1 to TRBJ2-7, with 7 bases matching TRBD1. The CDR3 is 15 amino acids. The V gene end was trimmed by 7 bases and the J gene end by 0 bases; junction bases not matched to a gene: 8. Germline values: CDR1 KGHDR, CDR2 SFDVKD. The CDR3 sequence is CATSDRQGSSYEQYF. The CDR3 DNA reads as TGTGCCACCAGCGACCGACAGGGAAGCTCCTACGAGCAGTACTTC.

This clonotype was observed a few times. The V and J genes are TRBV7-9 and TRBJ1-1; D is uncertain. There are 14 residues in the CDR3. Trimming removed 1 base from V and 1 base from J, with 7 bases in between. The V gene's germline CDR1 is SEHNR and CDR2 FQNEAQ (reference sequence). CDR3 sequence: CASSLVWQNTEAFF. CDR3 nucleotide sequence: TGTGCCAGCAGCTTAGTGTGGCAGAACACTGAAGCTTTCTTT.

Worth noting for this clonotype: An end of the junction does not agree with germline; a read error may underlie this. The genes are TRBV25-1 and TRBJ2-2; no clear D gene. CDR1 is MGHDK, CDR2 SYGVNS, per germline. The CDR3 spans 15 residues. CDR3 in amino acids: CVSSEFGWNTGELFF. CDR3 in DNA: TGTGTCAGCAGTGAATTTGGGTGGAACACCGGGGAGCTGTTTTTT.

The rearrangement uses TRBV20-1 and TRBJ2-1; tentatively, D is TRBD2 (6 bases). Germline V lookup: CDR1 DFQATT, CDR2 SNEGSKA (reference sequence). The CDR3 runs to 15 residues. Deletions cut 5 bases from V and 4 bases from J, with 18 bases between. CDR3 in amino acids: CSARWEVEAYNEQFF. The CDR3 DNA follows: TGCAGTGCTCGTTGGGAGGTAGAGGCTTACAATGAGCAGTTCTTC.

This clonotype has at least ten counts. V gene TRBV5-1 combines with J gene TRBJ2-7, with D possibly TRBD1 on 7 matching bases. The germline V and J ends were trimmed by 4 bases and 3 bases, with 17 bases remaining between them. The V gene's germline CDR1 is SGHRS and CDR2 YFSETQ. CDR3 size: 15 residues. CDR3 sequence: CASSPGQGGLYEQYF. The CDR3 bases are TGCGCCAGCAGCCCGGGCCAGGGGGGACTCTACGAGCAGTACTTC. Using reference TRBV5-1 and TRBJ2-7 for the parts outside the CDR3, the full variable domain is KAGVTQTPRYLIKTRGQQVTLSCSPISGHRSVSWYQQTPGQGLQFLFEYFSETQRNKGNFPGRFSGRQFSNSRSEMNVSTLELGDSALYLCASSPGQGGLYEQYFGPGTRLTVT.

The CDR3 here is CGADRENNEQFF. The CDR3 region has the DNA TGCGGCGCTGACAGGGAGAACAATGAGCAGTTCTTC. This rearrangement joins TRBV29-1 to TRBJ2-1, with TRBD1 matching 7 bases. CDR1 is SQVTM and CDR2 is ANQGSEA in the germline V gene. CDR3 length equals 12 residues.